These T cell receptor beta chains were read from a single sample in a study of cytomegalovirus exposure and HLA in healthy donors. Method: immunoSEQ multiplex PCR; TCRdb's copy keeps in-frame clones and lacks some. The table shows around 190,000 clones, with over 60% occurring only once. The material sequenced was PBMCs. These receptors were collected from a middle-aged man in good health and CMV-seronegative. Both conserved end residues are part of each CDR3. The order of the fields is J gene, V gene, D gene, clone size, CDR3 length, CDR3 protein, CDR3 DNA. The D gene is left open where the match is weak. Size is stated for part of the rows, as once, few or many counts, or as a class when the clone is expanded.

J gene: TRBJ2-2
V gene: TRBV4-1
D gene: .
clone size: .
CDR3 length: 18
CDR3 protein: CASSPQTVGGYNTGELFF
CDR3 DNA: TGCGCCAGCAGCCCCCAAACTGTGGGCGGGTATAACACCGGGGAGCTGTTTTTT

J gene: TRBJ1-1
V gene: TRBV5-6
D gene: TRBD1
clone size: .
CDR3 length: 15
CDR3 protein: CASSLSEGAGTEAFF
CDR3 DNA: TGTGCCAGCAGCTTGTCGGAGGGGGCAGGGACTGAAGCTTTCTTT

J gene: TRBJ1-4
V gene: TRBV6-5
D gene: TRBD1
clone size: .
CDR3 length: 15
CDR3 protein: CASSSTDRGQEKLFF
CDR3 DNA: TGTGCCAGCAGTTCCACGGACAGGGGGCAGGAAAAACTGTTTTTT

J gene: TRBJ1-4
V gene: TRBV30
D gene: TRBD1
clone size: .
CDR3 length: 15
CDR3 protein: CAWSGGQASNEKLFF
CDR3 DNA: TGTGCCTGGAGTGGAGGACAGGCGTCTAATGAAAAACTGTTTTTT

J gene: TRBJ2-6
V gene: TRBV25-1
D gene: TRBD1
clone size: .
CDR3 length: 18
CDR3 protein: CASSQDRGLYVGANVLTF
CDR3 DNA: TGTGCCAGCAGTCAGGACAGGGGGCTCTATGTTGGGGCCAACGTCCTGACTTTC

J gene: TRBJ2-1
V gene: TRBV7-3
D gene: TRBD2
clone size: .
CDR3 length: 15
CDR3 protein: CASSSGASGGYGQFF
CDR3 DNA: TGTGCCAGCAGCTCTGGGGCTAGCGGGGGTTACGGTCAGTTCTTC

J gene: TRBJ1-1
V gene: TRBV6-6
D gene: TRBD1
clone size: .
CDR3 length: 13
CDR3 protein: CAIRQGANTEAFF
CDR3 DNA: TGTGCCATCAGACAGGGGGCGAACACTGAAGCTTTCTTT

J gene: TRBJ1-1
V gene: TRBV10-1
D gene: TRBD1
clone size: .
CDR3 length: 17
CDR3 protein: CASSDFPGGGRGTEAFF
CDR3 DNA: TGCGCCAGCAGTGACTTCCCGGGAGGGGGCCGGGGCACTGAAGCTTTCTTT

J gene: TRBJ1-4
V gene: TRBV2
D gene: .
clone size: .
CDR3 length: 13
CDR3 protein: CASSPVGVEKLFF
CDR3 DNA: TGTGCCAGCAGTCCCGTGGGAGTGGAAAAACTGTTTTTT

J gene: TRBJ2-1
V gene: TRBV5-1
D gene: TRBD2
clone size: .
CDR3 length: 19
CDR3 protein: CASSSGLAGVGGAYNEQFF
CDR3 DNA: TGCGCCAGCAGCTCCGGACTAGCGGGGGTTGGGGGCGCCTACAATGAGCAGTTCTTC

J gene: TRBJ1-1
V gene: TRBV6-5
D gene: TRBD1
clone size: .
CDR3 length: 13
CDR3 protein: CASSYRWDSEAFF
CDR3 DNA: TGTGCCAGCAGTTACAGATGGGACAGTGAAGCTTTCTTT

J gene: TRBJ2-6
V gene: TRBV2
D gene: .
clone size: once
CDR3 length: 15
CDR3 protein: CASTVEGSGANVLTF
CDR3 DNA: TGTGCCAGCACCGTGGAGGGGTCTGGGGCCAACGTCCTGACTTTC

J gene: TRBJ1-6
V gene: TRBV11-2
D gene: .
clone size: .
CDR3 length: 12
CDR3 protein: CASSLADSPLHF
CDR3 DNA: TGTGCCAGCAGCTTAGCGGATTCACCCCTCCACTTT

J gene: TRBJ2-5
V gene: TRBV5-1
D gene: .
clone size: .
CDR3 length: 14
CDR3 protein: CASSLGGLQETQYF
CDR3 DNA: TGCGCCAGCAGCTTGGGCGGTTTACAAGAGACCCAGTACTTC

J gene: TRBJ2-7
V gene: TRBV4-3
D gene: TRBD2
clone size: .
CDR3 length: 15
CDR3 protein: CASSQRKAGGYEQYF
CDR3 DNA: TGCGCCAGCAGCCAAAGAAAAGCGGGGGGTTACGAGCAGTACTTC

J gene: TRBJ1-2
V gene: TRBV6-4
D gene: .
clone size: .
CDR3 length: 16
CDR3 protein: CASPPGQGLGDYGYTF
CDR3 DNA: TGTGCCAGTCCCCCGGGGCAGGGGCTGGGTGACTATGGCTACACCTTC

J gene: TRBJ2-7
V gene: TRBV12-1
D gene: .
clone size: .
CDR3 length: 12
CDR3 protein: CARAGPSYEQYF
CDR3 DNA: TGTGCCAGAGCGGGACCATCCTACGAGCAGTACTTC

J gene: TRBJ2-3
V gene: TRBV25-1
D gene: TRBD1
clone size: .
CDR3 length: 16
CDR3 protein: CASSDDLGQSTDTQYF
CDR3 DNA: TGTGCCAGCAGTGATGACCTGGGACAGAGCACAGATACGCAGTATTTT

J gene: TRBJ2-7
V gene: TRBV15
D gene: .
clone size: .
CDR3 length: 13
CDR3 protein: CATSRQNFYEQYF
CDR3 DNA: TGTGCCACCTCCAGACAGAATTTCTACGAGCAGTACTTC

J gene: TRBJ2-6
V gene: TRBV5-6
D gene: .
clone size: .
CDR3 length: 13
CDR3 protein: CASSSTGANVLTF
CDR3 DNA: TGTGCCAGCAGCTCCACTGGGGCCAACGTCCTGACTTTC

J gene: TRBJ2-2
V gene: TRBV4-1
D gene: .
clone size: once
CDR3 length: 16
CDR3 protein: CASSLAGNSNTGELFF
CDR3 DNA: TGCGCCAGCAGCCTGGCCGGGAACTCGAACACCGGGGAGCTGTTTTTT

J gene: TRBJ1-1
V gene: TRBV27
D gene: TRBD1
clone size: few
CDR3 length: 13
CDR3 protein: CASSFQQGDEAFF
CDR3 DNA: TGTGCCAGCAGTTTCCAGCAGGGGGATGAAGCTTTCTTT

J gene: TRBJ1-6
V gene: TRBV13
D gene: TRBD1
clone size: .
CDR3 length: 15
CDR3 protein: CASSSGQNYNSPLHF
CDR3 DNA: TGTGCCAGCAGTTCGGGACAGAACTATAATTCACCCCTCCACTTT

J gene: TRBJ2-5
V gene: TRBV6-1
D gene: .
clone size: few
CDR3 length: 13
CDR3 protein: CASHPTLEETQYF
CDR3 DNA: TGTGCCAGCCACCCCACTTTAGAAGAGACCCAGTACTTC

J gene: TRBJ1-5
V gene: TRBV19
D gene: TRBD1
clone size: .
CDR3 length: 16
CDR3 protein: CASSIQGGVGNQPQHF
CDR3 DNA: TGTGCCAGTAGTATTCAAGGGGGCGTTGGCAATCAGCCCCAGCATTTT

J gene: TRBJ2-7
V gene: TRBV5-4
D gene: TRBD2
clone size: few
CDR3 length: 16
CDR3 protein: CASSGTSGSRRGEQYF
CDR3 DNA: TGTGCCAGCTCCGGGACTAGCGGGTCCCGGAGGGGCGAGCAGTACTTC

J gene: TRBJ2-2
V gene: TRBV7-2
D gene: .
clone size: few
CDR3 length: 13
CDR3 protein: CASSSANTGELFF
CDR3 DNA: TGTGCCAGCAGCTCGGCGAACACCGGGGAGCTGTTTTTT

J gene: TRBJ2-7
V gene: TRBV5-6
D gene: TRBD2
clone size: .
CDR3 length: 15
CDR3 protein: CASRLRLAGRGEQYF
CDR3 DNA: TGTGCCAGCAGACTCCGACTAGCGGGGCGAGGGGAGCAGTACTTC

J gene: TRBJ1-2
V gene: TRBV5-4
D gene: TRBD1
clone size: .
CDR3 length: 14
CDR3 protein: CASSWTGGNYGYTF
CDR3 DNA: TGTGCCAGCAGCTGGACAGGGGGCAACTATGGCTACACCTTC

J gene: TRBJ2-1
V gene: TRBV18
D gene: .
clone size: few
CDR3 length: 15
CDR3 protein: CASSPTERGGNEQFF
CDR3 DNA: TGTGCCAGCTCACCAACGGAAAGGGGCGGCAATGAGCAGTTCTTC

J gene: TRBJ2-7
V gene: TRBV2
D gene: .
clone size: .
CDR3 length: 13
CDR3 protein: CASSEAEVAEQYF
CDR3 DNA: TGTGCCAGCAGTGAAGCGGAAGTAGCGGAGCAGTACTTC

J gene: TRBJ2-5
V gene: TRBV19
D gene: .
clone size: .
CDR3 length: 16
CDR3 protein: CASSMRFGGLGETQYF
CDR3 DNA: TGTGCCAGTAGTATGCGCTTCGGGGGGCTCGGAGAGACCCAGTACTTC

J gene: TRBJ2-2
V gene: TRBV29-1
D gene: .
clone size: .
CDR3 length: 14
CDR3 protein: CSVETGTDTGELFF
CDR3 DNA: TGCAGCGTTGAAACAGGAACGGACACCGGGGAGCTGTTTTTT

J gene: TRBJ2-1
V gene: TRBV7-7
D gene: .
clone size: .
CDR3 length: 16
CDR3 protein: CASSLIGGTPYNEQFF
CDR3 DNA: TGTGCCAGCAGCTTAATAGGTGGGACACCTTACAATGAGCAGTTCTTC

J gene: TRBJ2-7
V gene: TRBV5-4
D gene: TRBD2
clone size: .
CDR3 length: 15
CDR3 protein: CASSAGLAGSYEQYF
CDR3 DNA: TGTGCCAGCAGCGCGGGACTAGCGGGCTCCTACGAGCAGTACTTC

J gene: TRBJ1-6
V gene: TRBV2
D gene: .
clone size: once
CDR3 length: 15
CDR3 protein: CASSELTVYNSPLHF
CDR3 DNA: TGTGCCAGCAGTGAACTAACGGTTTATAATTCACCCCTCCACTTT

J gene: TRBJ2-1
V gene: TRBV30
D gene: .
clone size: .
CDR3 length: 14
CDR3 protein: CAWSRGREYNEQFF
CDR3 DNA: TGTGCCTGGAGTCGAGGCCGGGAATACAATGAGCAGTTCTTC

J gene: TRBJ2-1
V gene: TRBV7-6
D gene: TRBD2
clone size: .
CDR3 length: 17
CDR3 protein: CASSLVPRSGTYNEQFF
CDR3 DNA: TGTGCCAGCAGCTTAGTCCCCCGCAGCGGGACCTACAATGAGCAGTTCTTC

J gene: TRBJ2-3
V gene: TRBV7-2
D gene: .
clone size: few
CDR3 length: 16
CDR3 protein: CASSLGTVTSTDTQYF
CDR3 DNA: TGTGCCAGCAGCTTAGGGACAGTAACTAGCACAGATACGCAGTATTTT

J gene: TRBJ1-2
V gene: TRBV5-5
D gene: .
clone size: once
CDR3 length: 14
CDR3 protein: CASSLAEPRYGYTF
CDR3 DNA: TGTGCCAGCAGCTTGGCAGAGCCTAGGTATGGCTACACCTTC

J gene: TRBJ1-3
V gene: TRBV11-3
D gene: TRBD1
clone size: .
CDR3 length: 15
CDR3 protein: CASSLRTGQGNTIYF
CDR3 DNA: TGTGCCAGCAGCCTCCGAACGGGACAGGGGAACACCATATATTTT

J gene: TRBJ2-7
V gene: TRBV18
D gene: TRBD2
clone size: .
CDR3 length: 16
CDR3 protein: CASSPGGLAGHYEQYF
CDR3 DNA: TGTGCCAGCTCACCAGGCGGACTAGCGGGACACTACGAGCAGTACTTC